This TCR beta chain was sequenced during a study of response to subunit inactivated influenza vaccine. General study points: The authors suggested that few new T cells are recruited per seasonal influenza vaccination.

TCRdb recomputed calls from the RT-PCR reads with MiXCR, one row per CDR3 protein. The sample consists of fewer than 800,000 distinct CDR3 sequences, about 15% of them appearing once. The germline V gene encodes CDR1 SGHAT and CDR2 FQDESV (reference sequence). Germline trimming cut 0 bases from V and 1 base from J; bases unmatched to any gene: 6. The CDR3 consists of 17 residues. The table lists this clonotype with many counts. Its antigen is unknown. This chain connects TRBV11-1 to TRBJ2-5, with 9 bases identical to TRBD2. This receptor was obtained from a man aged 45-65 years who received an inactivated influenza vaccine. The sequences come from PBMCs from blood, collected 12 days after vaccination. The CDR3, as DNA: TGTGCCAGCAGCTTAGCGGTAGCGGGAGCCCTCCAAGAGACCCAGTACTTC. Amino acid sequence: CASSLAVAGALQETQYF.